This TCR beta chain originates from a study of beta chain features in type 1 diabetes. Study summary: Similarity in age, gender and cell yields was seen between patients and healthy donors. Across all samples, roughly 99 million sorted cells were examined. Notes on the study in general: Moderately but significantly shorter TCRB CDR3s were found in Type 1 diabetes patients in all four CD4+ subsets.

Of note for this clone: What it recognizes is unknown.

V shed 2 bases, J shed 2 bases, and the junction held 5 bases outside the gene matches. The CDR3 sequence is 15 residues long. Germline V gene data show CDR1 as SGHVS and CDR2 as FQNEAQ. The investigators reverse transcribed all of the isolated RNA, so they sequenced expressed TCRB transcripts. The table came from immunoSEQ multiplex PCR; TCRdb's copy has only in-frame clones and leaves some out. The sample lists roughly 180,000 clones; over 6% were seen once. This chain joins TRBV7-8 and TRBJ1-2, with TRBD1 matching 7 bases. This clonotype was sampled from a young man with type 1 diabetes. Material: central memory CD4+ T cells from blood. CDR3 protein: CASSLRQGGNYGYTF. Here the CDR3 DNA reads TGTGCCAGCAGCTTAAGACAGGGAGGAAACTATGGCTACACCTTC.